Each of the 6 T cell receptor beta chains below was sequenced from the same sample in a study of T cells after yellow fever vaccination. TCRdb called the 5' RACE reads again in MiXCR, with one record for every CDR3 protein. The sample lists some 560,000 distinct CDR3 sequences, 15% to 20% occurring once. The specimen was PBMCs, collected 15 days after the yellow fever booster vaccination. These receptors were taken from a man aged 30 to 39 who received the YFV17D yellow fever vaccine.

The chain links TRBV20-1 to TRBJ2-5; D gene uncertain. The CDR3 is made up of 12 amino acids. CDR1 is DFQATT, CDR2 SNEGSKA, per germline (reference sequence). Trimming left V 4 bases short and J 2 bases short, with 8 bases between. Written as DNA, the CDR3 is TGCAGTGCTACAAAAGGGCAAGAGACCCAGTACTTC. Translated: CSATKGQETQYF.

The chain couples TRBV9 to TRBJ2-3, with 11 bases that match TRBD2. This CDR3 contains 15 residues. Germline assignment: CDR1 SGDLS and CDR2 YYNGEE. The trim removed 2 bases at V and 3 bases at J, leaving 2 bases unmatched. CDR3 residues: CASSVTSGTTDTQYF. DNA for the CDR3: TGTGCCAGCAGCGTGACTAGCGGGACAACAGATACGCAGTATTTT. Combining the CDR3 with reference TRBV9 and TRBJ2-3 gives the whole variable domain DSGVTQTPKHLITATGQRVTLRCSPRSGDLSVYWYQQSLDQGLQFLIQYYNGEERAKGNILERFSAQQFPDLHSELNLSSLELGDSALYFCASSVTSGTTDTQYFGPGTRLTVL.

This clonotype came up a few times. The chain is built from TRBV9 and TRBJ2-7; 8 nucleotides align to TRBD2. CDR1 is SGDLS and CDR2 is YYNGEE in the germline V gene. There are 15 residues in the CDR3. V trimming: 0 bases; J trimming: 2 bases; junction bases outside the gene matches: 4. CDR3 amino acids: CASSVESGGPYEQYF. The CDR3 DNA reads TGTGCCAGCAGCGTAGAGTCGGGAGGGCCCTACGAGCAGTACTTC.

V and J are TRBV20-1 and TRBJ2-1, with TRBD2 matching over 12 bases. Germline V CDR1 and CDR2: DFQATT, SNEGSKA (reference sequence). CDR3 size: 14 residues. J lost 6 bases, V lost 6 bases, and 6 bases had no gene match. The CDR3 sequence is CSAASGRAGNEQFF. CDR3 DNA: TGCAGTGCGGCTAGCGGGAGGGCGGGCAATGAGCAGTTCTTC.

This clonotype has a handful of counts. The rearrangement links TRBV7-2 to TRBJ2-2, with a tentative D call TRBD1 (5 bases). CDR1 is SGHTA and CDR2 is FQGNSA in the germline V gene. Deletions cut 5 bases from V and 6 bases from J, with 16 bases between. The CDR3 contains 15 residues. The CDR3 region is CASSRWSQAAGELFF. CDR3 nucleotide sequence: TGTGCCAGCAGCCGATGGTCACAGGCGGCCGGGGAGCTGTTTTTT.

This clonotype was counted between two and nine times. The chain links TRBV24-1 to TRBJ2-6; D unresolved. The CDR3 contains 14 residues. Germline V lookup: CDR1 KGHDR, CDR2 SFDVKD. The V and J ends lost 5 bases and 0 bases respectively, with 4 bases between them. CDR3 DNA: TGTGCCACCAGTGGTCACTCTGGGGCCAACGTCCTGACTTTC. Amino acids: CATSGHSGANVLTF.